This T cell receptor beta chain comes out of a study of T cells in Graves' hyperthyroidism and ophthalmopathy. The source of the PBMCs was less than 12 ml of fresh peripheral blood. The CDR3 regions of TCR beta were amplified from RNA transcripts. Initially, a first-round RT-PCR of the TCR CDR3 employed the HTBI primer set. Using its own MiXCR run on the multiplex PCR reads, TCRdb lists one record per CDR3 protein. Among roughly 350,000 distinct CDR3 sequences listed, roughly an eighth were seen once. The sequenced sample was blood. The TCR originated in a woman aged 40 to 50 with Graves' ophthalmopathy.

DNA for the CDR3: TGCGCCAGCAGCCCCGGGACATCTTTTAGGGAGCAGTACTTC. The encoded protein is CASSPGTSFREQYF. The chain recombines TRBV5-1 with TRBJ2-7; possibly TRBD1 for D (6 bases). The CDR3 runs to 14 residues. V lost 4 bases and J lost 7, with 18 bases in between. Germline V CDR1 and CDR2: SGHRS, YFSETQ.